This TCR delta chain was recovered during a study of gamma-delta chains in newborns, infants, children. Overall study: Polyclonal expansion of innate γδ T cells after birth follows microbial exposure.

In regard to this clone: A read error may produce the germline difference seen at one junction end.

CDR3 length equals 16 residues. Germline assignment: CDR1 GEAIGNYY and CDR2 EKD. TCRdb re-called the reads through CATT. The sample has under 5,000 delta-chain clones; roughly 35% are singletons. The material sequenced was blood. The TCR originated in a child who received the measles vaccine. This rearrangement joins TRDV2 to TRDJ1; 8 bases map to TRDD3. Here the CDR3 reads CACDMGDPKYTDRLIF. The CDR3 DNA reads as TGTGCCTGTGACATGGGGGATCCAAAGTACACCGATAGACTCATCTTT.